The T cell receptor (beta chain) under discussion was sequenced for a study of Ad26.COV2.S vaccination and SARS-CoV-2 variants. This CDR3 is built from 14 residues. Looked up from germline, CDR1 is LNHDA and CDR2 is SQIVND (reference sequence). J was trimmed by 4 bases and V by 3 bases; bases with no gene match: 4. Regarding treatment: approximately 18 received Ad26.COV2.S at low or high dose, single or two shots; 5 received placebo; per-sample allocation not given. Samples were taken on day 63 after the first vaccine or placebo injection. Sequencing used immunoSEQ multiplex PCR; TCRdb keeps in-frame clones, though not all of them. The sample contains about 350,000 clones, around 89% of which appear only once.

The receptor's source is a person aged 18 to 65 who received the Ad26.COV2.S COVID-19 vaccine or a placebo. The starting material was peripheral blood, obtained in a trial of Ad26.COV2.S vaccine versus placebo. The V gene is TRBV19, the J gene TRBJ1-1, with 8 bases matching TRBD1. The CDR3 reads CASSIVQGGTEAFF. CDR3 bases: TGTGCCAGTAGTATCGTACAGGGGGGCACTGAAGCTTTCTTT.